This T cell receptor beta chain derives from a study of blood T cell repertoires in COVID-19 (dated by TCRdb to about 2020). Regarding the study in general: The collaborator samples originated in the United States, Italy and Spain and spanned the acute and convalescent phases of COVID-19. The material from the prospective study consisted of cDNA or gDNA derived from T cells, B-cell-depleted T cells, or PBMCs. Deeply sampled blood TCRbeta repertoires from subjects exposed to, actively infected with, or recovered from COVID-19 were included in the dataset. A freely available public database, intended as a resource for researchers studying the immune response to SARS-CoV-2, is where the repertoires were released. The samples were drawn from the first 160 participants of the ongoing ImmuneRACE study and from 1,254 subjects provided by 6 global collaborators. Sample metadata almost always included a de-identified subject ID, COVID-19 status, age in years and sex. Where HLA class I and class II types were available, the types were taken from metadata supplied by the sample provider, not from assay-based typing.

As to this clone: The target of this receptor is not known. Base qualities are not recorded, but no much larger clone differs from it by a single base.

Per the germline V gene (reference sequence), MNHEY is the CDR1 and SMNVEV is the CDR2. From the cysteine up to the phenylalanine, the CDR3 has a length of 15 residues. Of all the DNA, just the CDR3 is kept, 45 bases in frame from base 1. The junction carries 16 bases between V and J, which are trimmed by 4 bases and 4 bases respectively. TCRbeta CDR3 regions were amplified from genomic DNA using the immunoSEQ Assay, a bias-controlled multiplex PCR. From the authors' description of their analysis: Nucleated cell counts per sample were estimated from amplification of reference gene primers within the assay. To quantify the absolute abundance of each unique TCRbeta CDR3 rearrangement, sequence reads were collapsed and filtered. Productive Simpson clonality was computed per sample as the square root of Simpson's diversity index over productive rearrangements. Here the immuneACCESS table is served through TCRdb, limited to in-frame sequences with V and J called. Missing clones are a known gap in these copies; in checked studies unresolved V genes cover under half, and the rest lacks a known reason. V and J calls and clone size are copied from that table; D and trimming were computed from the DNA. The sample table records under 250,000 clones; around 84% of these occur just once. 5.1% of the sample belongs to the ten largest clones.

Results the study describes overall, beyond this receptor: The quantity of clinical and demographic metadata differed by source and by participant and was supplied without curation.

A second Seattle source provided samples from volunteer blood donors who had recovered from COVID-19. The collaborating institutions used their own protocols to collect whole blood in K2EDTA tubes. Collaborator samples were shipped for TCRbeta analysis as frozen whole blood, isolated PBMCs, or DNA extracted from either sample type. Sequenced sample: peripheral blood. This sequence originates from a woman aged 55 to 70 who had recovered from COVID-19. The chain employs TRBV27 and TRBJ1-2; matching of 6 bases hints at TRBD1 as the D gene. CDR3 loop: CASSSHQTGFYGYTF. The DNA sequence follows: TGTGCCAGCAGTTCCCATCAGACAGGTTTCTATGGCTACACCTTC.